This T cell receptor (beta chain) was found in a study of T cell responses to AZD1222 COVID-19 vaccine. On the study more broadly: It was second doses at about 4 or about 12 weeks that were pooled.

General observations from the study: Just a handful of AZD1222 recipients were seropositive at baseline. Every sample of the repertoires postdated the peak T cell response.

Sequencing used immunoSEQ multiplex PCR; TCRdb keeps in-frame clones, though not all of them. The sample holds 100,000 to 150,000 clones, about 89% seen once. Comments on this clone: Its antigen is still unknown.

There are 17 residues in the CDR3. Germline V lookup: CDR1 SGDLS, CDR2 YYNGEE. V lost 3 bases to trimming and J lost 2 bases; unmatched junction nucleotides: 8. The chain couples TRBV9 to TRBJ1-2; 12 positions match TRBD1. The TCR originated in an adult in good health. The material was peripheral blood, obtained on day 0 of AZD1222 vaccination. This CDR3 reads CASSGDRGLDENYGYTF. CDR3 bases: TGTGCCAGCAGCGGGGACAGGGGGCTCGATGAAAACTATGGCTACACCTTC.